This entry is about one TCR beta chain. This CDR3 region has 17 residues. In the original analysis: Amplification with reference gene primers provided the estimates of nucleated cell counts. Libraries were prepared by immunoSEQ multiplex PCR; TCRdb keeps only in-frame clonotypes and omits some of them. V and J calls and clone size follow that table, whereas D and trimming were derived from the DNA. The sample includes 56,000 or so clones, 89% of them seen just once. The data stem from a study of blood T cell repertoires in COVID-19. Study background: Whether acute or convalescent, the COVID-19 samples came from the United States, Italy and Spain. The analysed material was cDNA or gDNA that came from T cells, B-cell-depleted T cells, or PBMCs.

The source of this sequence is a human donor in a cohort sampled during active COVID-19. The rearrangement uses TRBV21-1 and TRBJ2-2; the table's D gene call, TRBD1, was not cross checked with the DNA. TRBV21-1 is listed as a pseudogene. Sequenced input: peripheral blood. The CDR3 coding sequence is TGTGCCAGCAGCAAAGAGGGGGGACAGTTTAGAACCGGGGAGCTGTTTTTT. It yields the protein CASSKEGGQFRTGELFF.